Shown below are 26 T cell receptor beta chains from a single sample sequenced in a study of PD-1 blockade in mismatch repair-deficient tumors. The repertoire was sequenced with immunoSEQ multiplex PCR; TCRdb's copy has only in-frame clones and lacks some. The sample carries some 130,000 clones, about 90% recorded once. The sequenced sample was peripheral blood, obtained just under 74 weeks after starting pembrolizumab. All receptors derive from an adult with mismatch repair-deficient cancer.

CDR3 region: CASSFMGGGNQPQHF. CDR3 in DNA: TGTGCCAGCAGTTTCATGGGGGGGGGCAATCAGCCCCAGCATTTT. V usage is TRBV27 and J usage is TRBJ1-5; tentative D call: TRBD1 (5 bases). The CDR3 contains 15 residues. The V gene lost 3 bases and the J gene lost 2 bases, with 11 bases spanning the gap. Germline V gene lookup returns CDR1 MNHEY and CDR2 SMNVEV (reference sequence).

The V and J genes are TRBV15 and TRBJ2-5; D gene uncertain. The CDR3 is 12 residues long. V was clipped by 1 base and J by 5 bases, with 5 bases between them. From germline, CDR1 is LNHNV and CDR2 YYDKDF (reference sequence). CDR3: CATSRVGETQYF. The CDR3 DNA reads as TGTGCCACCAGCAGAGTTGGGGAGACCCAGTACTTC.

This sequence joins TRBV5-1 and TRBJ1-5; D ambiguous. CDR3 length equals 14 residues. Trimming removed 3 bases at V and 0 bases at J, with 7 bases between. Germline CDR1 is SGHRS and CDR2 is YFSETQ. The CDR3 loop is CASSSGNSNQPQHF. The CDR3 region has the DNA TGCGCCAGCAGCTCCGGAAATAGCAATCAGCCCCAGCATTTT.

The chain joins TRBV29-1 to TRBJ2-7; possible D gene TRBD2, 6 bases. V was clipped by 7 bases and J by 4 bases, with 14 bases between them. The CDR3 runs 12 residues. In germline, CDR1 is SQVTM, CDR2 ANQGSEA. The CDR3 spells CSASTSSYEQYF. The CDR3 nucleotides read TGCAGCGCCTCGACTAGTTCTTACGAGCAGTACTTC.

CDR3 loop: CATNLQGANTGELFF. CDR3 bases: TGTGCCACAAACCTACAGGGGGCGAACACCGGGGAGCTGTTTTTT. The chain links TRBV19 to TRBJ2-2, with TRBD1 identical over 8 bases. The CDR3 is 15 residues long. V gave up 10 bases and J gave up 0 bases; unmatched junction bases: 7. From germline, CDR1 is LNHDA and CDR2 SQIVND (reference sequence).

This clone was observed once. The gene calls are TRBV28 and TRBJ2-7; possibly TRBD2 for D (6 bases). The CDR3 totals 14 residues. Between the trimmed V and J ends, which lost 2 bases and 1 base, there was a span of 9 bases. Germline V gives CDR1 MDHEN, CDR2 SYDVKM. Written as DNA, the CDR3 is TGTGCCAGCAGTTTAAGGGGAGGATCCTACGAGCAGTACTTC. It translates to CASSLRGGSYEQYF.

V gene TRBV16 combines with J gene TRBJ2-7; 9 nucleotides align to TRBD1. Trimming cost V 2 bases and J 2 bases; bases outside gene matches: 10. Per germline, CDR1 KGHSY and CDR2 FQNENV. The CDR3 spans 17 residues. As DNA, the CDR3 is TGTGCCAGCAGCCAAATAATGGGACAGGGAGGAACCTACGAGCAGTACTTC. Amino acids: CASSQIMGQGGTYEQYF.

In this sample, this clone turned up a few times. The chain employs TRBV18 and TRBJ2-2, with a weak D call TRBD1 (6 bases). Germline V gives CDR1 KGHSH, CDR2 LQKENI. V lost 1 base to trimming and J lost 6 bases, with 12 bases between them. This CDR3 spans 15 amino acids. CDR3 in DNA: TGTGCCAGCTCACCACGGGGGCTCGGGGCCGGGGAGCTGTTTTTT. This encodes CASSPRGLGAGELFF.

The V gene is TRBV7-8, the J gene TRBJ2-7; D remains unclear. The CDR3 covers 13 residues. Germline CDR1 SGHVS, CDR2 FQNEAQ. Trimming cost V 3 bases and J 2 bases, with 8 bases left between them. The CDR3 here is CASSLGKTYEQYF. The CDR3 bases are TGTGCCAGCAGCTTGGGCAAGACCTACGAGCAGTACTTC.

V gene TRBV7-9 combines with J gene TRBJ1-1; D possibly corresponds to TRBD1 (5 bases). This CDR3 region has 15 residues. V lost 5 bases, J lost 5 bases, and 18 bases lay in between. Germline CDR1 SEHNR, CDR2 FQNEAQ (reference sequence). The CDR3 coding sequence is TGTGCCAGCAGCCGCCCTGGGGCGGAAGGGACTGAAGCTTTCTTT. Its translation is CASSRPGAEGTEAFF. Based on the CDR3 plus reference TRBV7-9 and TRBJ1-1, the full variable domain is DTGVSQNPRHKITKRGQNVTFRCDPISEHNRLYWYRQTLGQGPEFLTYFQNEAQLEKSRLLSDRFSAERPKGSFSTLEIQRTEQGDSAMYLCASSRPGAEGTEAFFGQGTRLTVV.

The chain has TRBV2 and TRBJ2-3; D gene ambiguous. CDR3 length: 12 amino acids. Trimming cost V 8 bases and J 2 bases, with 8 bases left between them. CDR1 is SNHLY, CDR2 FYNNEI, per germline. The CDR3: CASSPDTDTQYF. The CDR3 nucleotides are TGTGCCAGCTCGCCCGACACAGATACGCAGTATTTT.

This sequence joins TRBV19 and TRBJ2-3, with TRBD2 matching over 12 bases. In germline, CDR1 is LNHDA, CDR2 SQIVND (reference sequence). Unmatched junction bases numbered 4, after V lost 0 bases and J lost 3 bases. The CDR3 covers 17 residues. CDR3 coding DNA: TGTGCCAGTAGTATAGACTGGACTAGCGGGACTACAGATACGCAGTATTTT. Translated: CASSIDWTSGTTDTQYF.

The chain joins TRBV6-5 to TRBJ2-7, with no clear D. Trimming pared 5 bases from V and 2 bases from J, leaving 1 base between. The length of the CDR3 is 10 residues. Germline CDR1 MNHEY, CDR2 SVGAGI. CDR3 sequence (DNA): TGTGCCAGCAGTGCCTACGAGCAGTACTTC. It encodes CASSAYEQYF.

The chain uses TRBV12-5 and TRBJ1-3; maybe TRBD1 (6 bases). Germline V lookup: CDR1 LGHNT, CDR2 FRNRAP. The CDR3 totals 18 residues. The V end was cut by 2 bases, the J end by 2 bases, with 19 bases between. The chain's CDR3 is CASGLTIDRSWAGNTIYF. In DNA form, the CDR3 reads TGTGCTAGTGGTTTGACAATAGACAGGAGTTGGGCTGGAAACACCATATATTTT.

The chain joins TRBV30 to TRBJ1-1; 8 nucleotides align to TRBD1. CDR1 and CDR2 from the germline V gene are GTSNPN and SVGIG (reference sequence). The length of the CDR3 is 13 residues. J was trimmed by 4 bases and V by 2 bases; bases with no gene match: 3. The CDR3 loop is CAWSRQGITEAFF. DNA of the CDR3: TGTGCCTGGAGTCGACAGGGGATCACTGAAGCTTTCTTT. Full variable domain (missing parts from reference TRBV30 and TRBJ1-1): SQTIHQWPATLVQPVGSPLSLECTVEGTSNPNLYWYRQAAGRGLQLLFYSVGIGQISSEVPQNLSASRPQDRQFILSSKKLLLSDSGFYLCAWSRQGITEAFFGQGTRLTVV.

V is TRBV10-1 and J is TRBJ2-1, with 8 bases fitting TRBD1. Germline V gene lookup returns CDR1 WNHNN and CDR2 SYGVQD (reference sequence). Trimming cost V 6 bases and J 2 bases; bases outside gene matches: 6. The CDR3 is 15 amino acids. As DNA, the CDR3 is TGCGCCAGCAGCGCCGGGACAGGCACCTACAATGAGCAGTTCTTC. It specifies CASSAGTGTYNEQFF.

The rearrangement links TRBV6-5 to TRBJ2-5, with 10 nucleotides matching TRBD1. Germline V CDR1 and CDR2: MNHEY, SVGAGI. The CDR3 spans 13 residues. CDR3 region: CASRTGGLETQYF. DNA for the CDR3: TGTGCGTCCAGGACAGGGGGGTTGGAGACCCAGTACTTC.

As DNA, the CDR3 is TGTGCCAGCAGTTTATTTGGGGGGCCCTTTACTGGGGCCAACGTCCTGACTTTC. This encodes CASSLFGGPFTGANVLTF. V gene TRBV27 combines with J gene TRBJ2-6; D may correspond to TRBD1 or TRBD2 (6 bases each). Per germline, CDR1 MNHEY and CDR2 SMNVEV (reference sequence). The CDR3 is 18 residues long. V was pared by 1 base and J by 2 bases, with 15 bases between. The full variable domain, in which reference TRBV27 and TRBJ2-6 provide the parts outside the CDR3, is EAQVTQNPRYLITVTGKKLTVTCSQNMNHEYMSWYRQDPGLGLRQIYYSMNVEVTDKGDVPEGYKVSRKEKRNFPLILESPSPNQTSLYFCASSLFGGPFTGANVLTFGAGSRLTVL.

The chain links TRBV5-1 to TRBJ2-7; 9 bases are shared with TRBD1. Unmatched junction bases numbered 3, after V lost 2 bases and J lost 0 bases. The CDR3 runs 15 residues. Germline CDR1 SGHRS, CDR2 YFSETQ. The CDR3 loop is CASSLTGGGSYEQYF. As DNA, the CDR3 is TGCGCCAGCAGCTTAACAGGGGGCGGCTCCTACGAGCAGTACTTC.

V is TRBV10-3 and J is TRBJ2-1; 7 bases are shared with TRBD2. This CDR3 is built from 14 residues. The trim removed 5 bases at V and 5 bases at J, leaving 6 bases unmatched. The germline gives CDR1 ENHRY, CDR2 SYGVKD. CDR3 in amino acids: CAISYQTSNNEQFF. The CDR3 DNA follows: TGTGCCATCAGTTATCAGACTAGCAACAATGAGCAGTTCTTC.

The chain has TRBV10-2 and TRBJ2-7, with TRBD1 matching over 7 bases. J was trimmed by 2 bases and V by 7 bases; bases with no gene match: 8. This CDR3 is 14 amino acids long. The germline V gene encodes CDR1 WSHSY and CDR2 SAAADI. CDR3 in DNA: TGCGCCAGCACTAACATGGGACAGACCTACGAGCAGTACTTC. It specifies CASTNMGQTYEQYF.

The chain couples TRBV4-2 to TRBJ1-4; D is undetermined. The V gene's germline CDR1 is LGHNA and CDR2 YNFKEQ. The CDR3 extends over 13 amino acids. Trimming took off 0 bases at V and 7 bases at J, with 6 bases between the two ends. The CDR3 loop is CASSQDMLEKLFF. The CDR3 nucleotides read TGTGCCAGCAGCCAAGATATGCTTGAAAAACTGTTTTTT.

The gene calls are TRBV7-9 and TRBJ2-5; D tentatively fits TRBD1 or TRBD2 (5 bases each). V lost 6 bases and J lost 3, with 5 bases in between. This CDR3 spans 11 amino acids. Germline V CDR1 and CDR2: SEHNR, FQNEAQ (reference sequence). CDR3: CASRGEETQYF. CDR3 nucleotides: TGTGCCAGCAGGGGGGAAGAGACCCAGTACTTC. The whole variable domain, filled in from reference TRBV7-9 and TRBJ2-5, reads DTGVSQNPRHKITKRGQNVTFRCDPISEHNRLYWYRQTLGQGPEFLTYFQNEAQLEKSRLLSDRFSAERPKGSFSTLEIQRTEQGDSAMYLCASRGEETQYFGPGTRLLVL.

The chain carries TRBV19 and TRBJ2-3; D gene ambiguous. V was clipped by 6 bases and J by 3 bases, with 19 bases between them. This CDR3 is built from 16 residues. CDR1 is LNHDA and CDR2 is SQIVND in the germline V gene (reference sequence). The CDR3 is CASSDFRSSSTDTQYF. The DNA for the CDR3 is TGTGCCAGTAGCGATTTCCGTTCCTCCTCTACAGATACGCAGTATTTT.

The chain combines TRBV25-1 with TRBJ2-2; D might be TRBD1 or TRBD2, each matching 6 bases. There are 15 residues in the CDR3. The V end was cut by 6 bases, the J end by 7 bases, with 18 bases between. CDR1 and CDR2 from the germline V gene are MGHDK and SYGVNS. CDR3 protein: CASREKGGGDGELFF. Here the CDR3 DNA reads TGTGCCAGCAGGGAGAAGGGGGGCGGGGACGGGGAGCTGTTTTTT.

This chain links TRBV12-2 with TRBJ2-1; TRBD2 reflects the table's D call only, with no check against the DNA. TRBV12-2 is reported as a pseudogene. This CDR3 is built from 12 residues. CDR3 DNA sequence: TGTGCAAGTCGCTTAATTTTAGCACGGCAGTTCTTC. Translation: CASRLILARQFF.